The present entry profiles one T cell receptor beta chain with its context. Antigen: not known. The data originate from a study of OX40 agonist ivuxolimab in advanced cancers. Study at large: Of the participants, 40% had some prior anti-PD-1, anti-PD-L1 or anti-CTLA-4 therapy, which was allowed. Notes on the study in general: CD4+ and CD8+ blood T cells expanded clonally by week 6 at 0.1 to 3.0 mg/kg.

Assay used: immunoSEQ multiplex PCR; TCRdb lists only in-frame clones, some missing. Of 98,000 or so clones listed, about 88% are singletons. The V gene lost 1 base and the J gene lost 6 bases, with 13 bases spanning the gap. CDR1 and CDR2 from the germline V gene are SGHNT and YYREEE (reference sequence). This CDR3 contains 14 residues. The sequencing used CD4+ or CD8+ T cells sorted from blood, collected in a trial of the OX40 agonist ivuxolimab. The rearrangement joins TRBV5-4 to TRBJ1-2; D gene ambiguous. The receptor was derived from an adult with an advanced solid tumor such as melanoma, head and neck, liver or kidney cancer. CDR3: CASSLWTANNGYTF. The CDR3 DNA reads TGTGCCAGCAGCTTGTGGACCGCCAATAATGGCTACACCTTC.